This T cell receptor delta chain originates from a study of γδ T cells in repeated Plasmodium falciparum infection. The wider study: Four controlled malaria infections with P. falciparum NF54 spanned 644 days.

The CDR3 spans 16 residues. CDR1 is TSWWSYY, CDR2 QGS, per germline. Trimming removed 0 bases from V and 7 bases from J, with 18 bases in between. Findings and limits, study-wide: Donors in Mali lived in a small rural village, largely one ethnic group. Many TCRgamma sequences overlapped between individuals in stable Vgamma9/Vdelta2+ repertoires.

This clone has only a few counts. As yet, its antigen is unknown. TCRdb shows a much larger clone's protein in place of this DNA's translation, and the two differ at residue 11, likely through a read error; the protein shown is translated from the DNA. TCRdb fed the multiplex PCR reads to CATT. The sample carries 55,000 to 70,000 delta-chain clones, 1.5% to 2% recorded once. Vgamma9/Vdelta2+ and Vdelta2-negative gammadelta T cells were flow-sorted from PBMC for bulk sequencing. Sequencing was done on a sample of gamma-delta T cells from blood. This chain links TRDV1 with TRDJ1; D possibly corresponds to TRDD3 (5 bases). The TCR originated in a pool of human donors (malaria-infected and uninfected, not separated). This CDR3 is CALGELIPQKGGKLIF. The CDR3, as DNA: TGTGCTCTTGGGGAACTTATCCCCCAAAAGGGGGGTAAACTCATCTTT.